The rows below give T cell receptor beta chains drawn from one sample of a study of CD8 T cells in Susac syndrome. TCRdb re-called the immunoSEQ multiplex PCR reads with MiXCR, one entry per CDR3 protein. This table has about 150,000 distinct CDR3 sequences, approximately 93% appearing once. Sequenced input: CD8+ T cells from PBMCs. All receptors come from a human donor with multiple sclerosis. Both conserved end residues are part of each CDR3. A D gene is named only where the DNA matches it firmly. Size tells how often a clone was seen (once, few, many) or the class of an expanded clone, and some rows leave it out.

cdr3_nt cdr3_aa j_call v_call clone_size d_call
TGCAGTGGACAGGGTCTTGGAAACACCATATATTTT CSGQGLGNTIYF TRBJ1-3 TRBV29-1 . TRBD1
TGTGCCAGCAGCTTCCTACTGGGGACAGGCGGGGACTATGGCTACACCTTC CASSFLLGTGGDYGYTF TRBJ1-2 TRBV13 . TRBD1
TGTGCCAGCAGTGAGCGAGTGACAGGTCCGAACACCGGGGAGCTGTTTTTT CASSERVTGPNTGELFF TRBJ2-2 TRBV25-1 once .
TGTGCCAGCCTTGGGACTTACTTCCCCAATGAGCAGTTCTTC CASLGTYFPNEQFF TRBJ2-1 TRBV2 . .
TGCAGCGTTTGCCCCGGCCAAACGGTAAGGGTCACTGAAGCTTTCTTT CSVCPGQTVRVTEAFF TRBJ1-1 TRBV29-1 . .
TGCAGTGCTTATACCGGGACTATCAATGAGCAGTTCTTC CSAYTGTINEQFF TRBJ2-1 TRBV20-1 . TRBD2
TGTGCCAGCAGCTCGACAGGGGAATGGGACAAAAACATTCAGTACTTC CASSSTGEWDKNIQYF TRBJ2-4 TRBV7-9 . TRBD1
TGTGCCAGCAGCGGTAGCGGGGGGGCCGAGACCCAGTACTTC CASSGSGGAETQYF TRBJ2-5 TRBV9 once TRBD2
TGTGCCAGCAGCTTAGATGCAGGTCCCTATGGCTACACCTTC CASSLDAGPYGYTF TRBJ1-2 TRBV11-2 once .
TGTGCCAGCAGTACAGGGTCTGGCTACACCTTC CASSTGSGYTF TRBJ1-2 TRBV27 . .
TGTGCCAGTAGAGGGGGTGCTGGAAACACCATATATTTT CASRGGAGNTIYF TRBJ1-3 TRBV27 . .
TGTGCCAGCAGTTTCCTCCCCCGTGCTAGCGGGTACAATGAGCAGTTCTTC CASSFLPRASGYNEQFF TRBJ2-1 TRBV27 . TRBD2
TGTGCCAGCAGAGACGGACAGGGGGTGTACCAAGAGACCCAGTACTTC CASRDGQGVYQETQYF TRBJ2-5 TRBV7-6 . TRBD1
TGTGCCAGCACCGACGGGCTCTTGACCACTGAAGCTTTCTTT CASTDGLLTTEAFF TRBJ1-1 TRBV7-9 . .